The present T cell receptor beta chain was sequenced within a study of cytomegalovirus exposure and HLA in healthy donors. Points from the study as a whole: Several V segments, TRBV6-2 and TRBV6-3 among them, could not be told apart and were dropped. An analysis was carried out at a later point. It showed that HLA-associated TCR beta chains were more clonally expanded than equally common non-associated chains. The study assumed roughly uniform donor sequencing depth for presence/absence analyses.

PCR primers comprised 60 Vbeta and 13 Jbeta primers. In the source study's methods: Unique TCR beta chains numbered 80 million to 95 million in a later analysis, with about 9.9 million shared. Repertoires were generated with immunoSEQ multiplex PCR, while TCRdb's copy carries only in-frame clones and drops some. The DNA was the basis for D and trimming; V, J and clone size are from that table. Seen in this sample are 50,000 to 60,000 clones; the ten most common clones hold approximately 11%. Germline values: CDR1 SQVTM, CDR2 ANQGSEA. The CDR3 totals 18 residues. Unmatched junction bases numbered 11, after V lost 8 bases and J lost 0 bases. Points on this clone: Antigen: not known.

This receptor was taken from a woman aged 45-59 years in good health and CMV-seropositive. Material for sequencing was PBMCs. V usage is TRBV29-1 and J usage is TRBJ2-1; TRBD2 aligns across 15 bases. The CDR3 DNA reads TGCAGCCTATATCGGGGACTAGCGGGAGGAATCTCCTACAATGAGCAGTTCTTC. This encodes CSLYRGLAGGISYNEQFF.